This T cell receptor beta chain was sequenced for a study of OX40 agonist ivuxolimab in advanced cancers. CDR3 length: 15 residues. J was trimmed by 5 bases and V by 6 bases; bases with no gene match: 6. Per the germline V gene, CDR1 is WSHSY and CDR2 is SAAADI. Some clones are missing from TCRdb's copy, which holds only in-frame ones; the method was immunoSEQ multiplex PCR. This sample has about 34,000 clones, with roughly four fifths found just once. The sample was CD4+ or CD8+ T cells sorted from blood, taken in a trial of the OX40 agonist ivuxolimab. This sequence joins TRBV10-2 and TRBJ2-5, with 13 bases identical to TRBD2. This receptor was obtained from an adult with an advanced solid tumor such as melanoma, head and neck, liver or kidney cancer. This CDR3 reads CASSSSTSGRETQYF. The CDR3 nucleotides are TGCGCCAGCAGCTCGTCGACTAGCGGGAGGGAGACCCAGTACTTC.